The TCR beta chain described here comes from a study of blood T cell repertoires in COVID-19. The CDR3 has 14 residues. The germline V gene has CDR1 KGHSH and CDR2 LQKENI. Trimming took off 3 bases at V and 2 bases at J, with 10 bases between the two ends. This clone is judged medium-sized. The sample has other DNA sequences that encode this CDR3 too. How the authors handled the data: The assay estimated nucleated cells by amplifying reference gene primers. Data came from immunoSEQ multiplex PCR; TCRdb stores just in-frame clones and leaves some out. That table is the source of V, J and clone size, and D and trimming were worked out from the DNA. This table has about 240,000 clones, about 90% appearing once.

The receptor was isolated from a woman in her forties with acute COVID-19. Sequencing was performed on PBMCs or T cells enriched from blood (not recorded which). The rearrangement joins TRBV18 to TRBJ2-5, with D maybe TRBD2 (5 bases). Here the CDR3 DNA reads TGTGCCAGCTCACCGCCGGGGTTACAAGAGACCCAGTACTTC. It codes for CASSPPGLQETQYF.